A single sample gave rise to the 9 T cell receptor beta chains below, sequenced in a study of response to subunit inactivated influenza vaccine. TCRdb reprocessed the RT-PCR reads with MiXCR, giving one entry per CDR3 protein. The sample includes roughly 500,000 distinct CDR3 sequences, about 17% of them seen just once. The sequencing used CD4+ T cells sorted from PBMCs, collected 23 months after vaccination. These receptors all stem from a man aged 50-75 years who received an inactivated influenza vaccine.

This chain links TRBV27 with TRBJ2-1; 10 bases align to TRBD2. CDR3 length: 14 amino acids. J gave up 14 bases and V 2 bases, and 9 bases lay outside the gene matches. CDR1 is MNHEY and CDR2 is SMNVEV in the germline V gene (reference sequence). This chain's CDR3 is CASSLSRSGRIEFF. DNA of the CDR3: TGTGCCAGCAGTTTAAGTCGTAGCGGGAGGATTGAGTTCTTC.

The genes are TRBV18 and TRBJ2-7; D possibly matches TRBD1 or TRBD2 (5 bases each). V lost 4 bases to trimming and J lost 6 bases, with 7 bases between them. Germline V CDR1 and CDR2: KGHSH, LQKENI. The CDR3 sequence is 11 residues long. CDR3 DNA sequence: TGTGCCAGCTCACAGGGGAGCGAGCAGTACTTC. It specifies CASSQGSEQYF.

This CDR3 is CASSPRTGVREQYF. CDR3 nucleotides: TGTGCCAGCAGCCCTAGGACAGGGGTCAGGGAGCAGTACTTC. The chain joins TRBV7-9 to TRBJ2-7, with 9 bases lining up with TRBD1. This CDR3 region has 14 residues. Germline CDR1 SEHNR, CDR2 FQNEAQ (reference sequence). Trimming at V came to 5 bases and at J to 7 bases, leaving 9 bases not matched to a gene.

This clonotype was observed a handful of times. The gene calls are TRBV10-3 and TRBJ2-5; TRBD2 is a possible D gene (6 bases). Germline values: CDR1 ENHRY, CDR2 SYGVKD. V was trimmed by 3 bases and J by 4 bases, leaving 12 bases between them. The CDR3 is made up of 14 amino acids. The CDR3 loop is CAISDWRGVETQYF. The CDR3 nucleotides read TGTGCCATCAGTGATTGGCGGGGAGTAGAGACCCAGTACTTC.

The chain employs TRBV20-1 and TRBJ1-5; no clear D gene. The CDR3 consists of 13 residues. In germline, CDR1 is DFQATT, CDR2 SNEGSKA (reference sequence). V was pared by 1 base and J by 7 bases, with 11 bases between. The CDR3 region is CSARGQVGQPQHF. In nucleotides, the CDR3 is TGCAGTGCTAGAGGGCAGGTGGGACAGCCCCAGCATTTT.

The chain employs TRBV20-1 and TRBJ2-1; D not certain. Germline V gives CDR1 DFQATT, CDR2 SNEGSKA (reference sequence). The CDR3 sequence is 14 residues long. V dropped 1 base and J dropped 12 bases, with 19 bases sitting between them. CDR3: CSARAQLKQTVQFF. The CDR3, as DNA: TGCAGTGCTAGAGCCCAATTGAAGCAAACGGTGCAGTTCTTC.

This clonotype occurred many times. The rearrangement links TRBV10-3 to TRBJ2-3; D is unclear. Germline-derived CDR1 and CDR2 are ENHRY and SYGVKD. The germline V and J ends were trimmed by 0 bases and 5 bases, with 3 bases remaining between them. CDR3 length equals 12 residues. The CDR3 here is CAISESVDTQYF. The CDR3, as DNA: TGTGCCATCAGTGAGTCTGTAGATACGCAGTATTTT.

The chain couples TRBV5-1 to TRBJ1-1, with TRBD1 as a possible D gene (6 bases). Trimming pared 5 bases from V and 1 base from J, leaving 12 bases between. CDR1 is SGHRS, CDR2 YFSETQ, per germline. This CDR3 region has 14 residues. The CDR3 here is CASRETGSNTEAFF. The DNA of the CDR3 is TGCGCCAGCAGGGAGACAGGATCGAACACTGAAGCTTTCTTT. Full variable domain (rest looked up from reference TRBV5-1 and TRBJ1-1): KAGVTQTPRYLIKTRGQQVTLSCSPISGHRSVSWYQQTPGQGLQFLFEYFSETQRNKGNFPGRFSGRQFSNSRSEMNVSTLELGDSALYLCASRETGSNTEAFFGQGTRLTVV.

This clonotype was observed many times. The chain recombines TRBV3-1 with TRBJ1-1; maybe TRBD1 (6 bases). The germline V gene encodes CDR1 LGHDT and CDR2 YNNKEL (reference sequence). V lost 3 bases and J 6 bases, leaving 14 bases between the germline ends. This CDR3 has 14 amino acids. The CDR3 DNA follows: TGTGCCAGCAGCCATCGGGACATGTTCGCTGAAGCTTTCTTT. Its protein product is CASSHRDMFAEAFF.